The 4 T cell receptor beta chains below all came from one sample that was sequenced in a study of blood T cells in healthy people across ages (dated by TCRdb to between 2015 and 2016). The library relied on 5' RACE. Sequencing was carried out with an Illumina HiSeq 2500. A second roughly 6 to 12 cycle PCR used a sample-barcoded 5' primer and a J-beta primer mix. TCRdb handled the public reads itself, with Q25 trimming in fastp and clone calling in MiXCR, and kept productive beta chains. Rows with a matching CDR3 protein are joined into one entry that keeps the most common DNA and genes. The sample records some 800,000 distinct CDR3 sequences, roughly 25% of which are singletons. Around 3.6% of the sample belongs to the ten largest clones. The data also belong to a second study, concerning T cells of mothers and their children.

The specimen was blood. These receptors all stem from a boy aged 5 to 17 in good health.

This clonotype was found many times. This chain joins TRBV5-1 and TRBJ2-2, with D unresolved. Germline V CDR1 and CDR2: SGHRS, YFSETQ. This CDR3 comprises 13 residues. V lost 0 bases, J lost 3 bases, and 3 bases lay in between. In nucleotides, the CDR3 is TGCGCCAGCAGCTTGGGCGACACCGGGGAGCTGTTTTTT. This codes for CASSLGDTGELFF.

This chain joins TRBV4-3 and TRBJ1-2; 9 bases match TRBD1. Germline V gives CDR1 LGHNA, CDR2 YSLEER. The CDR3 consists of 16 residues. The V and J ends lost 0 bases and 4 bases, in that order; junction bases with no gene match: 6. The CDR3 reads CASSQDRQGGAYGYTF. CDR3 DNA: TGCGCCAGCAGCCAAGATCGACAGGGGGGGGCCTATGGCTACACCTTC.

The chain couples TRBV7-6 to TRBJ2-5; D is unclear. V was cut by 1 base and J by 5 bases, with 14 bases left in between. There are 15 residues in the CDR3. Germline lookup yields CDR1 SGHVS and CDR2 FNYEAQ. CDR3 protein: CASSLVGVIGETQYF. The CDR3 DNA reads TGTGCCAGCAGCTTAGTTGGGGTAATAGGGGAGACCCAGTACTTC.

The chain links TRBV6-2 or TRBV6-3 to TRBJ2-1; 8 bases fit TRBD2. The CDR3 spans 16 residues. V trimming: 8 bases; J trimming: 2 bases; junction bases outside the gene matches: 11. The V gene's germline CDR1 is MNHEY and CDR2 SVGEGT. CDR3 sequence reads: CASSGSGGGTYNEQFF. The CDR3, as DNA: TGTGCCAGCTCCGGGAGCGGGGGCGGGACCTACAATGAGCAGTTCTTC.